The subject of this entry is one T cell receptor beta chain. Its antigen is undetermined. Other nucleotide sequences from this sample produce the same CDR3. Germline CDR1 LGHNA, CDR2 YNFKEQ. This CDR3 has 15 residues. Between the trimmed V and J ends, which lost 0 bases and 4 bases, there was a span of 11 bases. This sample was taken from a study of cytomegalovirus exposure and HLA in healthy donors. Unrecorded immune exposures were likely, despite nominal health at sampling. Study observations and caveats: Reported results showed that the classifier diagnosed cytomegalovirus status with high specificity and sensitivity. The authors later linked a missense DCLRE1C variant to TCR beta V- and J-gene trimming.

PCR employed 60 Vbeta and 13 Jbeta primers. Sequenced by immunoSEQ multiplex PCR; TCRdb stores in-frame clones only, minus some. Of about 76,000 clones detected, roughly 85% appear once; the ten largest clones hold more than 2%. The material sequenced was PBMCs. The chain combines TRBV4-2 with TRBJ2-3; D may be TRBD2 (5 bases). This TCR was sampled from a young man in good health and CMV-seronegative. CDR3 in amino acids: CASSQDRGGADTQYF. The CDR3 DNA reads TGTGCCAGCAGCCAAGATCGGGGTGGGGCAGATACGCAGTATTTT.